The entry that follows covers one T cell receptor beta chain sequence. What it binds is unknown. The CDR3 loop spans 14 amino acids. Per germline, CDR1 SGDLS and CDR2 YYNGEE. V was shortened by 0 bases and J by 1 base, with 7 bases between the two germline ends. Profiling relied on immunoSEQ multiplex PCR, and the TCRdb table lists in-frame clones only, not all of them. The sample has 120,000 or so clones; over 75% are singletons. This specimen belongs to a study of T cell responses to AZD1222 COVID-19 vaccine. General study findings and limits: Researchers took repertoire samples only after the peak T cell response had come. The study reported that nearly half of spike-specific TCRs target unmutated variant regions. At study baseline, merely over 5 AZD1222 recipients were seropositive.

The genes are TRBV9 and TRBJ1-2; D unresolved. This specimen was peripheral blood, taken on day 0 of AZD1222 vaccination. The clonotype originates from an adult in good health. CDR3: CASSVAAVNYGYTF. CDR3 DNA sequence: TGTGCCAGCAGCGTAGCTGCCGTTAACTATGGCTACACCTTC.